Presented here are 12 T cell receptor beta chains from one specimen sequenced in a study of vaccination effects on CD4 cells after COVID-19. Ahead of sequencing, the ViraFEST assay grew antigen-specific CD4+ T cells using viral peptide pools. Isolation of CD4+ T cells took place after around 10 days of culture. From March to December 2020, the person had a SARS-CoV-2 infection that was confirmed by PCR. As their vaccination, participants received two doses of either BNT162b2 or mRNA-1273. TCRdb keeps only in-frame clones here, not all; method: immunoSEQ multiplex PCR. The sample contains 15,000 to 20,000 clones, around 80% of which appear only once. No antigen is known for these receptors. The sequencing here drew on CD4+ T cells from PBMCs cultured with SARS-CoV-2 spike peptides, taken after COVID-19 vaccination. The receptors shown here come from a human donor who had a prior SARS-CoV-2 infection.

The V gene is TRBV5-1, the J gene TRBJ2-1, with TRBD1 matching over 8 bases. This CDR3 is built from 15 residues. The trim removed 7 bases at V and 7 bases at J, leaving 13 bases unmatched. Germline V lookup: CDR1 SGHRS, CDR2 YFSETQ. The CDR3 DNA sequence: TGCGCCAGCGCAAACCACGACAGGGGCAAGAATGAGCAGTTCTTC. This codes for CASANHDRGKNEQFF.

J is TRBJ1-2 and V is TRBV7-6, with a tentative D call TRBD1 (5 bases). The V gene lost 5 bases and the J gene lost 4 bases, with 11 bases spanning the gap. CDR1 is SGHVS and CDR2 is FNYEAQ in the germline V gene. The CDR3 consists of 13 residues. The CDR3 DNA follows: TGTGCCAGCAGCCGAGGTGGGGGCTATGGCTACACCTTC. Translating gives CASSRGGGYGYTF.

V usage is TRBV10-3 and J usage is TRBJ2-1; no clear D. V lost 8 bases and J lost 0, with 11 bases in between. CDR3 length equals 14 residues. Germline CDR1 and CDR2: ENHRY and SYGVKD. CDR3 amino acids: CAIRAWTSYNEQFF. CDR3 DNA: TGTGCCATCCGCGCCTGGACCTCCTACAATGAGCAGTTCTTC.

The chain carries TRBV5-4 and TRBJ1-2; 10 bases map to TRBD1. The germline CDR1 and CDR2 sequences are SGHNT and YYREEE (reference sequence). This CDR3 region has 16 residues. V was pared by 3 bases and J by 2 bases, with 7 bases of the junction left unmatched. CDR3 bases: TGTGCCAGCAGCTGGGGACCGGGACAGGGGAACTATGGCTACACCTTC. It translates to CASSWGPGQGNYGYTF. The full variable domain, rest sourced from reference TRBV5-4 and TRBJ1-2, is ETGVTQSPTHLIKTRGQQVTLRCSSQSGHNTVSWYQQALGQGPQFIFQYYREEENGRGNFPPRFSGLQFPNYSSELNVNALELDDSALYLCASSWGPGQGNYGYTFGSGTRLTVV.

DNA for the CDR3: TGTGCCAGCTCACCAAGGACAGGCGGGGATTCACCCCTCCACTTT. Protein: CASSPRTGGDSPLHF. V gene TRBV18 combines with J gene TRBJ1-6, with 7 positions matching TRBD1. There are 15 residues in the CDR3. Germline lookup yields CDR1 KGHSH and CDR2 LQKENI. V was pared by 2 bases and J by 8 bases, with 6 bases of the junction left unmatched. The variable domain in full, with the rest retrieved from reference TRBV18 and TRBJ1-6, is NAGVMQNPRHLVRRRGQEARLRCSPMKGHSHVYWYRQLPEEGLKFMVYLQKENIIDESGMPKERFSAEFPKEGPSILRIQQVVRGDSAAYFCASSPRTGGDSPLHFGNGTRLTVT.

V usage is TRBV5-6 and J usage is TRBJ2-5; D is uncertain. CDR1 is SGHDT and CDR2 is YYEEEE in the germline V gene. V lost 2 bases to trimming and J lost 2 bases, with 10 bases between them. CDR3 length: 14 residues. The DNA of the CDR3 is TGTGCCAGCAGCTTTGGGTCGCATCAAGAGACCCAGTACTTC. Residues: CASSFGSHQETQYF.

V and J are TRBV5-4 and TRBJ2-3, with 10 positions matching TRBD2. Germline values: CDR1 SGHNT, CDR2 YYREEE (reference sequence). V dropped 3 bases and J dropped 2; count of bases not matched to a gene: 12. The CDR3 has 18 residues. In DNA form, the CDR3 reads TGTGCCAGCAGCTCGCAAGCGGGAGGGCCTCTGAACACAGATACGCAGTATTTT. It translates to CASSSQAGGPLNTDTQYF.

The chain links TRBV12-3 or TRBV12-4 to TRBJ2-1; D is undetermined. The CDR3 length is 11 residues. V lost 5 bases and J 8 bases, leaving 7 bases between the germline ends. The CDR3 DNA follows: TGTGCCAGCAGTGTACGAGATGAGCAGTTCTTC. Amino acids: CASSVRDEQFF.

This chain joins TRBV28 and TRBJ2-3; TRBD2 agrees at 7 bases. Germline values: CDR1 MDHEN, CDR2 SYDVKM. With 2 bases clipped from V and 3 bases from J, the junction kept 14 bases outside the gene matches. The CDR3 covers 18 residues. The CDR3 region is CASSLRIASGGVTDTQYF. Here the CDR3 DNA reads TGTGCCAGCAGTTTAAGGATCGCTAGCGGAGGGGTGACAGATACGCAGTATTTT.

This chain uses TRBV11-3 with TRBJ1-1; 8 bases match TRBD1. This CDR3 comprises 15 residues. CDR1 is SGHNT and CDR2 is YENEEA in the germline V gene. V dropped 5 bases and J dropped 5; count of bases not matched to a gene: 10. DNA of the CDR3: TGTGCCAGCAGCCCAAGCGGACAGGGAGGGACTGAAGCTTTCTTT. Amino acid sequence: CASSPSGQGGTEAFF.

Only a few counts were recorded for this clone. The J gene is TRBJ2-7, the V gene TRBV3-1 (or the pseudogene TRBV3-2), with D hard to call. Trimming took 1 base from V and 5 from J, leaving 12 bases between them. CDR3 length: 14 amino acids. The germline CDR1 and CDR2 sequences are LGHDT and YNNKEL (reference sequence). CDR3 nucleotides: TGTGCCAGCAGCCAAGTATTCTATGCCAACGAGCAGTACTTC. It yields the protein CASSQVFYANEQYF.

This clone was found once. The CDR3 is CASSHRQGGERGEQFF. The CDR3 DNA is TGTGCCAGCAGCCACCGACAGGGAGGGGAGAGAGGTGAGCAGTTCTTC. This chain connects TRBV3-1 (or the pseudogene TRBV3-2) to TRBJ2-1; perhaps D is TRBD1 or TRBD2 (7 bases each). The germline gives CDR1 LGHDT, CDR2 YNNKEL (reference sequence). Trimming pared 3 bases from V and 9 bases from J, leaving 21 bases between. The CDR3 has 16 amino acids.